This section outlines one T cell receptor (beta chain) sequence together with its context. Antigen unknown. Given a much more abundant clone one base away, this may be a read error. This specimen comes from a study of early T cells in non-severe SARS-CoV-2 infection. Study as a whole: Sequenced material consisted of bulk RNA (from unsorted whole blood), and chains were unpaired.

Study-level results: Matching with VDJdb favored anti-spike CD8 responses (missing private and CD4 specificities).

CDR3 length equals 15 residues. V gave up 3 bases and J gave up 4 bases, with 15 bases separating them. Germline CDR1 is SGHDN and CDR2 is FVKESK. One entry per CDR3 protein, called by TCRdb with MiXCR from the 5' RACE reads. Here the sample spans 60,000 or so distinct CDR3 sequences, under 15% being singletons. The specimen was whole blood. The TCR comes from an adult who was a healthcare worker with PCR-confirmed SARS-CoV-2 infection or an uninfected control (not recorded which). The J gene is TRBJ2-5, the V gene TRBV14; D remains ambiguous. The CDR3, as DNA: TGTGCCAGCAGCCATCAGATCGAGTCAAGAGAGACCCAGTACTTC. Its translation: CASSHQIESRETQYF.